This T cell receptor (beta chain) stems from a study of T cells in narcolepsy. Overall study context: Healthy controls were enrolled alongside patients with narcolepsy type 1 or type 2.

As for this clone: What it binds is unknown.

The repertoire was sequenced with immunoSEQ multiplex PCR; TCRdb's copy has only in-frame clones and lacks some. The sample includes 25,000 to 35,000 clones, around 83% seen only once; the top ten take roughly 0.7%. The CDR3 runs 17 residues. V was clipped by 3 bases and J by 1 base, with 17 bases between them. In germline, CDR1 is SGHDT, CDR2 YYEEEE. General study points: Autoreactive HCRT-specific and TRIB2-specific clonotypes were marked in same-patient CSF-versus-blood CD4+ comparisons. Autoreactive clonotypes reportedly recurred in blood of same and different patients, not controls.

This receptor was obtained from a human donor in good health. The sample was memory (CD45RA-) CD4+ T cells from blood. The gene calls are TRBV5-6 and TRBJ1-5; tentative D call: TRBD1 (5 bases). CDR3 nucleotide sequence: TGTGCCAGCAGCTCCCACGGGGCCCGAATGAGCAATCAGCCCCAGCATTTT. Its protein is CASSSHGARMSNQPQHF.